This is a list of T cell receptor beta chains from one sample in a study of blood T cell repertoires in COVID-19. Generated by immunoSEQ multiplex PCR, the TCRdb table keeps only in-frame clones and is missing some. Here the sample spans around 98,000 clones, around 85% being singletons. Sample: peripheral blood. The source of these receptors is a woman aged 55-69 years with acute or convalescent COVID-19. CDR3s include the opening cysteine and the closing phenylalanine or tryptophan. D genes are given only for firm matches. The size of a clone is reported for some rows only, either as once, few or many, or as a class for expanded clones.

clone_size,j_call,v_call,d_call,cdr3_nt,cdr3_aa
.,TRBJ1-1,TRBV7-2,.,TGTGCCAGCAGCTTAGGGGCAGCCTTGAACACTGAAGCTTTCTTT,CASSLGAALNTEAFF
.,TRBJ1-2,TRBV19,TRBD1,TGTGCCAGTAGTGAGACCTGGACAGGGGGCTATGGCTACACCTTC,CASSETWTGGYGYTF
.,TRBJ2-7,TRBV6-5,TRBD2,TGTGCCAGCAGAACCAATAGCGGGGGAACCTACGAGCAGTACTTC,CASRTNSGGTYEQYF
.,TRBJ2-1,TRBV6-2/TRBV6-3,.,TGTGCCAGCAGCCACAATACAGGGCGGCGTGAGCAGTTCTTC,CASSHNTGRREQFF
.,TRBJ2-1,TRBV6-5,TRBD2,TGTGCCAGCTCGGGACTAGCGGGTGCTGTGAATGAGCAGTTCTTC,CASSGLAGAVNEQFF
once,TRBJ1-1,TRBV7-2,TRBD1,TGTGCCAGCAGCAGGACAGGGGGCGAACAAGCTGAAGCTTTCTTT,CASSRTGGEQAEAFF
.,TRBJ2-7,TRBV27,TRBD1,TGTGCCAGCAGTGCTGCAGGGGGCAACGAGCAGTACTTC,CASSAAGGNEQYF
.,TRBJ1-2,TRBV19,TRBD1,TGTGCCAGTAGCCGGGACAGCTCCTATGGCTACACCTTC,CASSRDSSYGYTF
.,TRBJ2-4,TRBV11-2,.,TGTGCCAGCAGCCCCAATCCGGGACTAGCCAAAAACATTCAGTACTTC,CASSPNPGLAKNIQYF
once,TRBJ2-5,TRBV28,TRBD1,TGTGCCAGCAGTTTAGGGACAGGGTATGGGTTGGAGACCCAGTACTTC,CASSLGTGYGLETQYF
.,TRBJ1-1,TRBV7-3,TRBD1,TGTGCCAGCAGCCACGGCCGGACAGGGGAGGGATTGCTCGACACTGAAGCTTTCTTT,CASSHGRTGEGLLDTEAFF
.,TRBJ1-4,TRBV28,.,TGTGCCAGCAGTATGCTTGAGAAGGTGGGCGAAAAACTGTTTTTT,CASSMLEKVGEKLFF
.,TRBJ1-1,TRBV7-2,.,TGTGCCAGCAGTCTCCGGAGGGCAACTGAAGCTTTCTTT,CASSLRRATEAFF
.,TRBJ1-4,TRBV18,.,TGTGCCAGCTCACCAGACACCCCCCGTACTGAAAAACTGTTTTTT,CASSPDTPRTEKLFF
.,TRBJ1-5,TRBV28,.,TGTGCCAGCAGTACTGGTCACAACGCGGGGGGGAATCAGCCCCAGCATTTT,CASSTGHNAGGNQPQHF
.,TRBJ2-7,TRBV30,.,TGTGCCTGGAGCGCCCAGGGCGGAAAGTCGTACTTC,CAWSAQGGKSYF
.,TRBJ1-4,TRBV5-6,TRBD1,TGTGCCAGCAGCTTTAAACTGACAGGGGGTAATAATGAAAAACTGTTTTTT,CASSFKLTGGNNEKLFF
few,TRBJ2-6,TRBV2,.,TGTGCCAGCAGGAGGGCTGGGGCCAACGTCCTGACTTTC,CASRRAGANVLTF
once,TRBJ2-1,TRBV21-1,.,TGTGCCAGCAGCAAAGGCGACAGATACTACAATGAGCAGTTCTTC,CASSKGDRYYNEQFF
many,TRBJ1-5,TRBV13,.,TGTGCCAGCAGCTTAGGAGGACGGGACAATCAGCCCCAGCATTTT,CASSLGGRDNQPQHF
.,TRBJ1-2,TRBV27,TRBD1,TGTGCCAGCAGCCTACGTACAGGGGGGGATGGCTACACCTTC,CASSLRTGGDGYTF
once,TRBJ1-5,TRBV4-1,.,TGCGCCAGCAGCCAAGCTCTGGGGGCACAGCAGCCCCAGCATTTT,CASSQALGAQQPQHF
.,TRBJ1-2,TRBV18,TRBD1,TGTGCCAGCTCACCCACTGGGACAGGAGCTAACTATGGCTACACCTTC,CASSPTGTGANYGYTF
.,TRBJ1-2,TRBV10-2,.,TGCGCCAGTGCGGCAGACTATGGCTACACCTTC,CASAADYGYTF
.,TRBJ1-2,TRBV19,.,TGTGCCAGTAGTATAAGACCACAGGGAGACTATGGCTACACCTTC,CASSIRPQGDYGYTF
.,TRBJ2-2,TRBV13,.,TGTGCCAGCAGCTTTTTCGGCAGGGGAAGAACCGGGGAGCTGTTTTTT,CASSFFGRGRTGELFF
once,TRBJ1-5,TRBV4-1,.,TGCGCCAGCAGCCCCCGTGTGGGGAGCGGTCAGCCCCAGCATTTT,CASSPRVGSGQPQHF
few,TRBJ1-5,TRBV15,.,TGTGCCACCAGCAGAGAATCGGCAGGGTTTAGCAATCAGCCCCAGCATTTT,CATSRESAGFSNQPQHF
.,TRBJ1-1,TRBV2,.,TGTGCCAGTTGGGAGATAGGGTGGACTGAAGCTTTCTTT,CASWEIGWTEAFF
.,TRBJ1-1,TRBV5-4,.,TGTGCCAGCAGCTTTCGGGGGGCGAGAACTGAAGCTTTCTTT,CASSFRGARTEAFF
.,TRBJ1-1,TRBV30,.,TGTGCCTGGACGCAGGGACTTAGGAACACTGAAGCTTTCTTT,CAWTQGLRNTEAFF
few,TRBJ1-6,TRBV2,.,TGTGCCAGCAGTGATTCGAGGCAGGGCGGTAATTCACCCCTCCACTTT,CASSDSRQGGNSPLHF
.,TRBJ1-4,TRBV5-1,.,TGCGCCAGCAGCTTGGCAGGGACAACAAATGAAAAACTGTTTTTT,CASSLAGTTNEKLFF
.,TRBJ1-2,TRBV19,TRBD1,TGTGCCGCGGACAGGGGGCTTGGCTATGGCTACACCTTC,CAADRGLGYGYTF
.,TRBJ1-5,TRBV7-9,.,TGTGCCAGCCGCGCTTTGACACCGATGACTCAGCCCCAGCATTTT,CASRALTPMTQPQHF
few,TRBJ1-2,TRBV2,TRBD1,TGTGCCAGCAGTGAAGCGAGGGACAGGAGTGGCTACACCTTC,CASSEARDRSGYTF
.,TRBJ2-1,TRBV7-2,.,TGTGCCAGCAGCTCCGACAGTTACTCCTACAATGAGCAGTTCTTC,CASSSDSYSYNEQFF
.,TRBJ1-2,TRBV6-5,.,TGTGCCAGCAGTTACTCGAGGTACTCTAACTATGGCTACACCTTC,CASSYSRYSNYGYTF
.,TRBJ1-2,TRBV2,TRBD1,TGTGCCAGCAGTGGGACAAACAGGGGTCAATTCTATGGCTACACCTTC,CASSGTNRGQFYGYTF
.,TRBJ2-5,TRBV5-1,TRBD1,TGCGCCAGCAGCGTGAGACAGGGTCGGGCAGAGACCCAGTACTTC,CASSVRQGRAETQYF
.,TRBJ2-5,TRBV5-5,TRBD1,TGTGCCAGCAGCTTCCCCGGCACAGGGGGCCAAGAGACCCAGTACTTC,CASSFPGTGGQETQYF
.,TRBJ2-7,TRBV7-2,TRBD2,TGTGCCAGCAGCTTTCGGACTAGCGGGGGTTCCGAGCAGTACTTC,CASSFRTSGGSEQYF
.,TRBJ2-1,TRBV29-1,TRBD2,TGCAGCGGTCGGACTAGCGGGGGGGCAGGTAATGAGCAGTTCTTC,CSGRTSGGAGNEQFF
.,TRBJ2-2,TRBV7-2,.,TGTGCCAGCAGATACCGGGACTTGCCGCCCCCCGGGGAGCTGTTTTTT,CASRYRDLPPPGELFF